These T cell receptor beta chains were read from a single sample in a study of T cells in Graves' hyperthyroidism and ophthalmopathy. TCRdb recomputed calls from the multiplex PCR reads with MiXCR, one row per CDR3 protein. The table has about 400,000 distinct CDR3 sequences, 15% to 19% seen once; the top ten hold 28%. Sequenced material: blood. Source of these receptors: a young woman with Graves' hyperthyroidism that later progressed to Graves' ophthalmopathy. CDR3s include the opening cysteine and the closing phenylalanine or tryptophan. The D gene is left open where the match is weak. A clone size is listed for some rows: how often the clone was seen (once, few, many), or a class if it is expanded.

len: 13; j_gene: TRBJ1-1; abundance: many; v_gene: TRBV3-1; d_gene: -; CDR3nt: TGTGCCAGCAGCCATCAGGGGCACACTGAAGCTTTCTTT; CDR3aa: CASSHQGHTEAFF
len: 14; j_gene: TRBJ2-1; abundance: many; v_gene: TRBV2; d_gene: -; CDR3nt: TGTGCCAGCAGTGAAGCCTCGTTCCCCCAAGGGCAGTTCTTC; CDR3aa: CASSEASFPQGQFF
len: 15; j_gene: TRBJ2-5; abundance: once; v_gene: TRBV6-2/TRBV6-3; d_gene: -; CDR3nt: TGTGCCAGCAGTTCCTATACAGGGGGGGGAGAGACCCAGTACTTC; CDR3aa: CASSSYTGGGETQYF
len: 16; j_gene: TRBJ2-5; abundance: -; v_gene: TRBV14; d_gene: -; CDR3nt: TGTGCCAGCAGCCAAGAGACGGCGGAGTACCAAGAGACCCAGTACTTC; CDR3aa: CASSQETAEYQETQYF
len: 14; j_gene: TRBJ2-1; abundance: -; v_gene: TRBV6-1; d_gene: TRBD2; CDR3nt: TGTGCCAGCAGTGGACTAGCGGGAGGACTGGAGCAGTTCTTC; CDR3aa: CASSGLAGGLEQFF
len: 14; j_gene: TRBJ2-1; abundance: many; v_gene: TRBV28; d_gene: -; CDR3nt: TGTGCCAGCAGATCGGGACCCGCGAACGCTGAGCAGTTCTTC; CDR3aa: CASRSGPANAEQFF
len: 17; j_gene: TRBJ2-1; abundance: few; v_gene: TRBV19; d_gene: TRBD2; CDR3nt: TGTGCCAGTAGTACCTCGCCAGTGGTAGCGGGTTACAATGAGCAGTTCTTC; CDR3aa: CASSTSPVVAGYNEQFF
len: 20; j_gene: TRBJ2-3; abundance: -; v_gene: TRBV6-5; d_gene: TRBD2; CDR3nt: TGTGCCAGCAGTTACGTCTCTTGGACTAGCGGGAGGAATCGGGCAGATACGCAGTATTTT; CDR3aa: CASSYVSWTSGRNRADTQYF
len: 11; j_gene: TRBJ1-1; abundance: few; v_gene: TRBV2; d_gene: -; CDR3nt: TGTGCCAGCGGCATAGACACTGAAGCTTTCTTT; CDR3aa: CASGIDTEAFF
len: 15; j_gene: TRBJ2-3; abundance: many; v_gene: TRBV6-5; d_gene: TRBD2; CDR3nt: TGTGCCAGCAGTTACGGACTAGCGGGAGCAGATACGCAGTATTTT; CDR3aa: CASSYGLAGADTQYF
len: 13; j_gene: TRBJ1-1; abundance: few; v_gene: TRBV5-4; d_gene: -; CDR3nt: TGTGCCAGCAGCTTGAGGGATATGGCTGAAGCTTTCTTT; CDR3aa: CASSLRDMAEAFF
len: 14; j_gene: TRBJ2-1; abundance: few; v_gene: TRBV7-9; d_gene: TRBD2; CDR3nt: TGTGCCAGCAGCCGGACTAGCGGGACCAATGAGCAGTTCTTC; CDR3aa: CASSRTSGTNEQFF
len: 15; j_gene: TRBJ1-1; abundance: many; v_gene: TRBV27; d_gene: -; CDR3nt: TGTGCCAGCAGTACCCAACAGGGCGCGAACACTGAAGCTTTCTTT; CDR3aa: CASSTQQGANTEAFF
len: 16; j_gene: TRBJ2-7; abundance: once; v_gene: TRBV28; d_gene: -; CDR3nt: TGTGCCAGCAGTTCTCCCGGGACAAAAGCCTCCTACGAGCAGTACTTC; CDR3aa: CASSSPGTKASYEQYF
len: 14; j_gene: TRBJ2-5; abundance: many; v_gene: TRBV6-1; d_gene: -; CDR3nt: TGTGCCAGCATCCCCGGGACATTCCAAGAGACCCAGTACTTC; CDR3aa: CASIPGTFQETQYF
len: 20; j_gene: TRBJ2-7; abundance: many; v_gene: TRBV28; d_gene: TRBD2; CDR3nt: TGTGCCAGCAGCCTTGGGGTAGCTAGCGGGAGTGCGGTTTATAGCTACGAGCAGTACTTC; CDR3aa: CASSLGVASGSAVYSYEQYF
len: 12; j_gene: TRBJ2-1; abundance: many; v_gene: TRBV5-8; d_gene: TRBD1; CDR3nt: TGTGCCAGCAGCTCAGGGGGCCGCGAGCAGTTCTTC; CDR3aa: CASSSGGREQFF
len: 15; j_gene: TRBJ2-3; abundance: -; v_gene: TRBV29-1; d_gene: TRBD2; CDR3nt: TGCAGCGTTCCCGGGACTAGCAGATTCACAGATACGCAGTATTTT; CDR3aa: CSVPGTSRFTDTQYF
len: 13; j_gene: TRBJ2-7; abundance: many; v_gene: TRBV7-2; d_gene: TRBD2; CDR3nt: TGTGCCAGCAGCGAGGGGACTAGTTACGAGCAGTACTTC; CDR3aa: CASSEGTSYEQYF
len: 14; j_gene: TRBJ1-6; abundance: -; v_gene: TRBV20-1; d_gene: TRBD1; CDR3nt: TGCAGTACCACGGGGACAGGGTCTAATTCACCCCTCCACTTT; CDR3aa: CSTTGTGSNSPLHF
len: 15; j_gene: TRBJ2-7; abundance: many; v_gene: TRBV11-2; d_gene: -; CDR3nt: TGTGCCAGCAGCTTAGCTTCACAGGGAACCTACGAGCAGTACTTC; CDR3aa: CASSLASQGTYEQYF
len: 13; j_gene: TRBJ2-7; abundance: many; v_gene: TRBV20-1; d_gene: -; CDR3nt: TGCAGCCCTCGGGGGAACCCATCCTACGAGCAGTACTTC; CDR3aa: CSPRGNPSYEQYF
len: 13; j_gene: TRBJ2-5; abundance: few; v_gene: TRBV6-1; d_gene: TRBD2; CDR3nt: TGTGCCAGCAGCCCCTTACGGACTAGCAGCTTATACTTC; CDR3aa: CASSPLRTSSLYF
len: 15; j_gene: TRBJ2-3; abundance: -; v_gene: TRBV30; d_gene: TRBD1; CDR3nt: TGTGCCTGGAGTGTACTACAGGGGGCAACAGATACGCAGTATTTT; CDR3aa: CAWSVLQGATDTQYF
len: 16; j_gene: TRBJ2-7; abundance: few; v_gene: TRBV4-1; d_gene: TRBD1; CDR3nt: TGCGCCAGCAGCCAAGATACCCGGGACAGACCCTACGAGCAGTACTTC; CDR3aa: CASSQDTRDRPYEQYF
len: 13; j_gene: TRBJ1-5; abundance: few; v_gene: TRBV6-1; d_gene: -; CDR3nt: TGTGCCAGCAGTTCAGCAGGAATCAGCCCCAGCAATTTT; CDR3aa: CASSSAGISPSNF
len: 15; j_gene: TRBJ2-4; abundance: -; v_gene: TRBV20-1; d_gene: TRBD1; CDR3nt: TGCAGTGCCACCGGACAGGCAATAGCCAAAAACATTCAGTACTTC; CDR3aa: CSATGQAIAKNIQYF
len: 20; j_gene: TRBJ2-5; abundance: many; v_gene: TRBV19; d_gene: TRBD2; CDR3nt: TGTGCCAGTAGTGTCTTGGAGACTAGCGGGACCAACACCCGCCGAGAGACCCAGTACTTC; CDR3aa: CASSVLETSGTNTRRETQYF
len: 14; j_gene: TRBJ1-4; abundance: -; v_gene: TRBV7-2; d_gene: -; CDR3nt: TGTGCCAGCAGCCCCGGAGGGCCGAGTGAAAAACTGTTTTTT; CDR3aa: CASSPGGPSEKLFF
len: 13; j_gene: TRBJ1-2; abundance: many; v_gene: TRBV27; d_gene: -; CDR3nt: TGTGCCAGCAGTCCGACGTACCTTTATGGCTACACCTTC; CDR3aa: CASSPTYLYGYTF
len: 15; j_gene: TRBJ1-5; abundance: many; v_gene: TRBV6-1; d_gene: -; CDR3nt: TGTGCCAGCACATATAGCGGGTTTAGCAATCAGCCCCAGCATTTT; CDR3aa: CASTYSGFSNQPQHF
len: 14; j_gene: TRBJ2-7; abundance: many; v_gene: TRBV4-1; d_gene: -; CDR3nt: TGCGCCAGCAGCCATTCGGCCGACCACTACGAGCAGTACTTC; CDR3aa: CASSHSADHYEQYF
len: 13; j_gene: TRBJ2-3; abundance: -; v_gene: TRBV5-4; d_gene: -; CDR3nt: TGTGCCAGCAGCTTTAACGACTTGAATACGCAGTATTTT; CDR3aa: CASSFNDLNTQYF